The 31 T cell receptor beta chains below were found in one sample sequenced in a study of T-cell reconstitution after alpha-beta-depleted transplantation in children (dated by TCRdb to about 2016). The method behind the library was PCR. Sequencing used an Illumina HiSeq 2500. TCR library preparation used molecular barcoding, with unique molecular identifiers applied to normalize quantification of the TCRbeta repertoire. The public reads were quality trimmed at Q25 with fastp and then assembled into clones with MiXCR by TCRdb, keeping productive beta chains. Identical CDR3 proteins give one entry, which carries the most common genes and DNA. The sample table contains about 640,000 distinct CDR3 sequences; only one count was recorded for about 15% of them. Jointly, the top ten make up over 0.95% of the sample. Source: PBMCs from the stem cell graft donor, taken from the stem cell graft. These receptors were collected from a human donor who donated a stem cell graft to a child with acute myeloid leukemia.

The chain links TRBV11-2 to TRBJ2-7, with TRBD2 matching over 15 bases. Per germline, CDR1 SGHAT and CDR2 FQNNGV. The ends lost 3 bases at V and 1 base at J; junction bases unmatched: 7. The length of the CDR3 is 18 residues. Here the CDR3 DNA reads TGTGCCAGCAGCTTCCCCGGGACTAGCGGGGGGCCGTCCTACGAGCAGTACGTC. This translates into CASSFPGTSGGPSYEQYV.

In this sample, this clonotype turned up a few times. The V and J genes are TRBV6-2 or TRBV6-3 and TRBJ2-1; D gene unclear. The germline V gene encodes CDR1 MNHEY and CDR2 SVGEGT. The CDR3 has 13 amino acids. The V end lost 5 bases, the J end lost 4 bases, and 9 bases lay between the germline ends. CDR3 in DNA: TGTGCCAGCAGTAAGGAGCGTTACAATGAGCAGTTCTTC. Protein sequence: CASSKERYNEQFF.

This clonotype was seen only a few times. The V and J genes are TRBV3-1 and TRBJ1-5; 7 nucleotides match TRBD1. Germline CDR1 LGHDT, CDR2 YNNKEL (reference sequence). Unmatched junction bases numbered 17, after V lost 6 bases and J lost 0 bases. The CDR3 sequence is 19 residues long. The CDR3 DNA follows: TGTGCCAGCAGTTTCGAAAATAAGGACAGGATCTATAGCAATCAGCCCCAGCATTTT. Translated, it gives CASSFENKDRIYSNQPQHF.

This rearrangement joins TRBV20-1 to TRBJ2-4; D uncertain. This CDR3 contains 13 residues. V lost 0 bases and J lost 8, with 11 bases in between. Germline V gene lookup returns CDR1 DFQATT and CDR2 SNEGSKA (reference sequence). The CDR3, as DNA: TGCAGTGCTAGAGATGGCACGACGGACATTCAGTACTTC. Amino acid sequence: CSARDGTTDIQYF.

V is TRBV2 and J is TRBJ2-3, with no clear D. The CDR3 is 12 residues long. Germline V lookup: CDR1 SNHLY, CDR2 FYNNEI. Trimming pared 8 bases from V and 6 bases from J, leaving 12 bases between. The chain's CDR3 is CASRGTRDTQYF. The CDR3 nucleotides read TGTGCCAGCCGAGGTACGAGGGATACGCAGTATTTT.

This clonotype was detected a few times. The rearrangement links TRBV7-9 to TRBJ2-5; the D gene is possibly TRBD1 (5 bases). Germline V gene sequence: CDR1 SEHNR, CDR2 FQNEAQ (reference sequence). The CDR3 is 16 amino acids. Trimming took off 1 base at V and 1 base at J, with 13 bases between the two ends. The CDR3 protein is CASSLVHGHLQETQYF. The DNA of the CDR3 is TGTGCCAGCAGCTTAGTGCACGGACATCTCCAAGAGACCCAGTACTTC.

This clonotype was observed a handful of times. The chain uses TRBV21-1 and TRBJ2-4; TRBD1, the D gene given by the table, was not confirmed from the DNA. TRBV21-1 is assigned pseudogene status. This CDR3 has 17 residues. The CDR3 DNA sequence: TGTGCCAGCAGCAAAGAGGAGGCGAAGGCGGCCAAAAACATTCAGTACTTC. It codes for CASSKEEAKAAKNIQYF.

The chain joins TRBV20-1 to TRBJ2-4, with unresolved D. The V gene's germline CDR1 is DFQATT and CDR2 SNEGSKA (reference sequence). V lost 2 bases, J lost 4 bases, and 9 bases lay in between. This CDR3 contains 13 residues. CDR3 in amino acids: CSARSGPKNIQYF. The CDR3 DNA reads TGCAGTGCTAGATCCGGCCCGAAAAACATTCAGTACTTC.

In this sample, this clonotype turned up many times. The V and J genes are TRBV20-1 and TRBJ2-3; 7 nucleotides line up with TRBD2. Germline trimming cut 2 bases from V and 0 bases from J; bases unmatched to any gene: 5. The CDR3 extends over 15 amino acids. CDR1 and CDR2 from the germline V gene are DFQATT and SNEGSKA (reference sequence). The CDR3: CSARSSGTSTDTQYF. The CDR3 DNA follows: TGCAGTGCTAGATCTAGCGGTACTAGCACAGATACGCAGTATTTT.

The chain carries TRBV7-9 and TRBJ1-2; 9 bases map to TRBD1. The CDR3 loop spans 17 amino acids. Germline CDR1 and CDR2: SEHNR and FQNEAQ (reference sequence). The ends lost 4 bases at V and 7 bases at J; junction bases unmatched: 16. The CDR3 DNA sequence: TGTGCCAGCAGCTCAATTGGAGGGACAGGGTTGGATGGTGGCTACACCTTC. It encodes CASSSIGGTGLDGGYTF.

V usage is TRBV7-9 and J usage is TRBJ1-5; 7 bases map to TRBD1. Germline lookup yields CDR1 SEHNR and CDR2 FQNEAQ (reference sequence). This CDR3 comprises 15 residues. Trimming removed 5 bases from V and 4 bases from J; junction bases left unmatched: 8. CDR3: CASSQTGTANQPQHF. CDR3 nucleotide sequence: TGTGCCAGCAGCCAGACTGGGACAGCTAATCAGCCCCAGCATTTT.

This clonotype was seen only once. A much larger clone lies a single base off, so this may be a read error. This chain links TRBV6-4 with TRBJ2-4, with a possible D match to TRBD2 (6 bases). The CDR3 runs 17 residues. V was clipped by 5 bases and J by 2 bases, with 19 bases between them. The V gene's germline CDR1 is MRHNA and CDR2 SNTAGT. The CDR3 DNA follows: TGTGCCAGCAGTACTCCAGGCGGGAAGGGAACCAAAAACATTCAGTACTTC. This translates into CASSTPGGKGTKNIQYF.

CDR3 loop: CASSTGREQYF. The CDR3 DNA reads TGTGCCAGCAGTACGGGCCGCGAGCAGTACTTC. V and J are TRBV7-2 and TRBJ2-7; D call uncertain. This CDR3 comprises 11 residues. CDR1 is SGHTA, CDR2 FQGNSA, per germline. The ends were cut back, 6 bases at V and 6 bases at J, with 9 bases in the middle.

This clonotype was seen ten or more times. The V and J genes are TRBV27 and TRBJ2-3, with 7 nucleotides matching TRBD1. This CDR3 region has 15 residues. The germline gives CDR1 MNHEY, CDR2 SMNVEV (reference sequence). Losses at the gene ends were 10 bases for V and 2 bases for J; bases not matched to a gene: 12. The CDR3 nucleotides read TGTGCCACCCTTCTCCGGGACAGCTACACAGATACGCAGTATTTT. It translates to CATLLRDSYTDTQYF.

This clonotype was counted once. A read error may explain this, as a much larger clone is one base away. The chain combines TRBV7-3 with TRBJ1-1; 9 positions match TRBD1. With V trimmed by 5 bases and J by 2 bases, 3 bases remained unmatched. Germline V lookup: CDR1 SGHTA, CDR2 FQGTGA. CDR3 size: 14 residues. In DNA form, the CDR3 reads TGTGCCAGCAGCCGACAGGGGGACAACACTGAAGCTTTCTTT. It translates to CASSRQGDNTEAFF.

This clonotype was picked up a small number of times. This chain links TRBV30 with TRBJ2-7, with a tentative D call TRBD1 (6 bases). The CDR3 consists of 13 residues. Trimming stripped 1 base from V and 0 bases from J, with 7 bases between. Germline V CDR1 and CDR2: GTSNPN, SVGIG (reference sequence). This CDR3 reads CAWSGDNSYEQYF. CDR3 nucleotide sequence: TGTGCCTGGAGTGGGGACAACTCCTACGAGCAGTACTTC.

This clonotype was found many times. The chain combines TRBV20-1 with TRBJ2-2; TRBD1 is a possible D gene (6 bases). The CDR3 is 14 amino acids. Trimming shortened V by 1 base and J by 4 bases, and 10 bases separated the two germline ends. The V gene's germline CDR1 is DFQATT and CDR2 SNEGSKA (reference sequence). The CDR3 DNA sequence: TGCAGTGCTAGAGGGGGGCAGGGCACCGGGGAGCTGTTTTTT. It specifies CSARGGQGTGELFF.

In its sample, this clonotype was seen many times. The chain joins TRBV20-1 to TRBJ2-3, with 8 bases aligning to TRBD2. The germline gives CDR1 DFQATT, CDR2 SNEGSKA (reference sequence). The CDR3 is 14 residues long. With 5 bases clipped from V and 2 bases from J, the junction kept 6 bases outside the gene matches. The chain's CDR3 is CSALDGGATDTQYF. The CDR3 DNA is TGCAGTGCTCTAGACGGGGGGGCCACAGATACGCAGTATTTT.

In its sample, this clonotype was seen many times. The gene calls are TRBV7-2 and TRBJ2-7; 9 bases agree with TRBD1. Germline CDR1 reads SGHTA; CDR2 reads FQGNSA. The J segment lost 0 bases and the V segment lost 5 bases, leaving 2 bases of the junction unmatched. The CDR3 is made up of 14 amino acids. Written as DNA, the CDR3 is TGTGCCAGCAGCGAGACAGGGGGCTCCTACGAGCAGTACTTC. Its translation is CASSETGGSYEQYF.

The chain couples TRBV30 to TRBJ1-3; D is unclear. The germline V gene encodes CDR1 GTSNPN and CDR2 SVGIG (reference sequence). The CDR3 contains 15 residues. V shed 2 bases and J shed 4 bases, with 15 bases lying between them. The CDR3: CAWSLRRAQGNTIYF. The CDR3, as DNA: TGTGCCTGGAGTCTCCGCCGGGCCCAAGGAAACACCATATATTTT.

Remarks on this clonotype: A much larger clone lies a single base off, so this may be a read error. The V and J genes are TRBV7-9 and TRBJ2-7; the match to TRBD1 covers 8 bases. The CDR3 spans 14 residues. With 3 bases clipped from V and 2 bases from J, the junction kept 3 bases outside the gene matches. Germline CDR1 reads SEHNR; CDR2 reads FQNEAQ (reference sequence). In DNA, the CDR3 is TGTGCCAGCAGCTTCGGACAGGGAACCTACGAGCAGTACTTC. This sequence encodes CASSFGQGTYEQYF.

This clonotype was seen many times. The chain employs TRBV29-1 and TRBJ2-1; D call uncertain. Germline assignment: CDR1 SQVTM and CDR2 ANQGSEA. Deletions cut 1 base from V and 1 base from J, with 11 bases between. CDR3 length: 15 residues. The CDR3, as DNA: TGCAGCGTTGAAGGGGAACTACTATCCTACAATGAGCAGTTCTTC. Protein product: CSVEGELLSYNEQFF.

The sample holds many counts of this clonotype. The chain carries TRBV20-1 and TRBJ1-2; D unclear. The ends were cut back, 3 bases at V and 8 bases at J, with 13 bases in the middle. The CDR3 covers 12 residues. The germline gives CDR1 DFQATT, CDR2 SNEGSKA (reference sequence). CDR3 sequence (DNA): TGCAGTGCTAGCTTCCGGTCGGGCGGCTACACCTTC. Translation: CSASFRSGGYTF.

This clonotype was counted a single time. This could be a read error, since a much larger clone is one nucleotide away. The chain links TRBV4-3 to TRBJ2-7, with D uncertain. V lost 1 base and J 5 bases, leaving 12 bases between the germline ends. The germline gives CDR1 LGHNA, CDR2 YSLEER. This CDR3 spans 14 amino acids. CDR3: CASSQAVTTHEQYF. CDR3 nucleotide sequence: TGCGCCAGCAGCCAAGCAGTCACGACCCACGAGCAGTACTTC.

This clonotype has a count of ten or more. This sequence joins TRBV20-1 and TRBJ2-3; weak D call: TRBD1 (6 bases). Germline V lookup: CDR1 DFQATT, CDR2 SNEGSKA (reference sequence). The V gene lost 0 bases and the J gene lost 5 bases, with 15 bases spanning the gap. The CDR3 length is 15 residues. The CDR3 region has the DNA TGCAGTGCTAGAGATCTGCGGCAGGGGATAGATACGCAGTATTTT. Amino acid sequence: CSARDLRQGIDTQYF.

This clonotype was detected many times. The rearrangement links TRBV5-5 to TRBJ2-1, with D possibly matching TRBD2 (6 bases). V gave up 7 bases and J gave up 5 bases, with 16 bases separating them. The CDR3 has 14 residues. Per germline, CDR1 SGHKS and CDR2 YYEKEE (reference sequence). This chain's CDR3 is CASDFGGVDNEQFF. The CDR3 nucleotides are TGTGCCAGCGACTTCGGCGGGGTCGACAATGAGCAGTTCTTC.

V gene TRBV7-2 combines with J gene TRBJ2-1; no clear D. In germline, CDR1 is SGHTA, CDR2 FQGNSA. V shed 5 bases and J shed 10 bases, with 24 bases lying between them. This CDR3 spans 16 amino acids. The CDR3: CASSANPRSTTSEQFF. CDR3 nucleotide sequence: TGTGCCAGCAGCGCAAACCCCAGGTCTACCACTTCGGAGCAGTTCTTC. The full variable domain, its missing parts supplied by reference TRBV7-2 and TRBJ2-1, is GAGVSQSPSNKVTEKGKDVELRCDPISGHTALYWYRQSLGQGLEFLIYFQGNSAPDKSGLPSDRFSAERTGGSVSTLTIQRTQQEDSAVYLCASSANPRSTTSEQFFGPGTRLTVL.

The table lists this clonotype with a few counts. The rearrangement links TRBV4-3 to TRBJ2-1; the match to TRBD2 covers 12 bases. CDR1 is LGHNA, CDR2 YSLEER, per germline. Trimming took 3 bases from V and 6 from J; bases not matched to a gene: 6. The CDR3 totals 16 residues. The CDR3 here is CASSQFGLAGSNEQFF. CDR3 sequence (DNA): TGCGCCAGCAGCCAGTTTGGACTAGCGGGGAGCAATGAGCAGTTCTTC.

This chain uses TRBV20-1 with TRBJ1-4; a weak D match, TRBD1 (5 bases). Germline CDR1 reads DFQATT; CDR2 reads SNEGSKA (reference sequence). The CDR3 loop spans 15 amino acids. Trimming shortened V by 3 bases and J by 5 bases, and 16 bases separated the two germline ends. The CDR3 DNA follows: TGCAGTGCTAGTTATTATCAGGGTAGAAATGAAAAACTGTTTTTT. Translating it yields CSASYYQGRNEKLFF.

V and J are TRBV7-2 and TRBJ2-3, with 8 positions matching TRBD1. Trimming took 6 bases from V and 6 from J; bases not matched to a gene: 8. The CDR3 consists of 14 residues. Germline CDR1 is SGHTA and CDR2 is FQGNSA. The CDR3 reads CASRPGTGSDTQYF. Written as DNA, the CDR3 is TGTGCCAGCAGACCAGGGACAGGAAGCGATACGCAGTATTTT.

The sample holds many counts of this clonotype. The V and J genes are TRBV29-1 and TRBJ2-3; 13 bases are a match to TRBD2. This CDR3 spans 14 amino acids. The V and J ends lost 7 bases and 6 bases, in that order; junction bases with no gene match: 7. Germline V gene sequence: CDR1 SQVTM, CDR2 ANQGSEA. CDR3 nucleotides: TGCAGCGGAACTAGCGGGGGGGCCTCCGATACGCAGTATTTT. This gives the protein CSGTSGGASDTQYF.